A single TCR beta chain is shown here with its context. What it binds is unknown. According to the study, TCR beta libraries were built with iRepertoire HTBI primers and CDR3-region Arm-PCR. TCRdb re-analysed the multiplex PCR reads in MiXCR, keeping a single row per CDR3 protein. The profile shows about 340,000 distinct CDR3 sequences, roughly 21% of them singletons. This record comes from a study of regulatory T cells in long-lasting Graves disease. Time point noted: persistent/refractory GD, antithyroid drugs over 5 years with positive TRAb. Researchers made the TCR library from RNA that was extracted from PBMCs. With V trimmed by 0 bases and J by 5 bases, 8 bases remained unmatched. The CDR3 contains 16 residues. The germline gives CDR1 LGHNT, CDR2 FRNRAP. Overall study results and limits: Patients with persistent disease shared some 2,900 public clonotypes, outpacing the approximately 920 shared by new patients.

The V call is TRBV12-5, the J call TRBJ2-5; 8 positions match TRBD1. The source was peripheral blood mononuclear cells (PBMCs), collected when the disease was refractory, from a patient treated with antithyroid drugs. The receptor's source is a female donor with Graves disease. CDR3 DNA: TGTGCTAGTGGTTTGGTACTAGGACAGGGTATTGAGACCCAGTACTTC. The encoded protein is CASGLVLGQGIETQYF.